What follows are 18 T cell receptor beta chains derived from one specimen sequenced in a study of blood T cell repertoires in COVID-19. Profiled with immunoSEQ multiplex PCR; TCRdb holds only in-frame clones, not every one. The table includes approximately 250,000 clones, more than 80% detected once. Material: PBMCs or T cells enriched from blood (not recorded which). The source of these receptors is a woman aged 30 to 39 with acute COVID-19.

This clone has only one observation. CDR3 amino acids: CATRTGGGAHRSEKLFF. In DNA, the CDR3 is TGTGCCACTCGTACTGGGGGAGGGGCACACCGGAGTGAAAAACTGTTTTTT. The chain uses TRBV24-1 and TRBJ1-4, with D possibly being TRBD1 (5 bases). The CDR3 runs 17 residues. The V end was cut by 10 bases, the J end by 7 bases, with 27 bases between. Germline-derived CDR1 and CDR2 are KGHDR and SFDVKD.

The chain uses TRBV12-3 or TRBV12-4 and TRBJ1-5; D gene uncertain. V was trimmed by 4 bases and J by 4 bases, leaving 8 bases between them. CDR3 length: 13 amino acids. The CDR3 protein is CASSSAANQPQHF. DNA for the CDR3: TGTGCCAGCAGTTCAGCAGCTAATCAGCCCCAGCATTTT.

V is TRBV28 and J is TRBJ1-1; 10 bases are a match to TRBD1. J gave up 5 bases and V 3 bases, and 3 bases lay outside the gene matches. There are 14 residues in the CDR3. Germline V gene sequence: CDR1 MDHEN, CDR2 SYDVKM. The CDR3 sequence: CASSLTGGETEAFF. DNA for the CDR3: TGTGCCAGCAGTTTGACAGGGGGCGAAACTGAAGCTTTCTTT. The full variable domain, with the rest looked up from reference TRBV28 and TRBJ1-1, is DVKVTQSSRYLVKRTGEKVFLECVQDMDHENMFWYRQDPGLGLRLIYFSYDVKMKEKGDIPEGYSVSREKKERFSLILESASTNQTSMYLCASSLTGGETEAFFGQGTRLTVV.

The J gene is TRBJ2-3, the V gene TRBV11-2; D unresolved. Trimming removed 0 bases from V and 2 bases from J, with 6 bases in between. Germline V lookup: CDR1 SGHAT, CDR2 FQNNGV. The CDR3 is 14 amino acids. The CDR3, as DNA: TGTGCCAGCAGCTTAGACAGATACACAGATACGCAGTATTTT. Protein: CASSLDRYTDTQYF.

This clone has just one count. The chain links TRBV20-1 to TRBJ2-7; a possible D gene is TRBD2 (5 bases). The CDR3 consists of 10 residues. V lost 6 bases and J lost 5, with 8 bases in between. Per the germline V gene, CDR1 is DFQATT and CDR2 is SNEGSKA (reference sequence). DNA for the CDR3: TGCAGTGCAACCGGGGACGAGCAGTACTTC. This translates into CSATGDEQYF.

V usage is TRBV5-1 and J usage is TRBJ2-1, with 8 bases aligning to TRBD2. Looked up from germline, CDR1 is SGHRS and CDR2 is YFSETQ. This CDR3 contains 16 residues. The V segment lost 0 bases and the J segment 4 bases; nucleotides outside the gene matches: 6. CDR3: CASSLATGGLYNEQFF. CDR3 nucleotides: TGCGCCAGCAGCTTGGCGACGGGAGGGTTGTACAATGAGCAGTTCTTC.

The rearrangement joins TRBV28 to TRBJ1-5; D remains ambiguous. V shed 6 bases and J shed 6 bases, with 6 bases lying between them. CDR3 length equals 11 residues. Per germline, CDR1 MDHEN and CDR2 SYDVKM. The CDR3 sequence: CASSPGQPQHF. The CDR3 nucleotides read TGTGCCAGCAGCCCCGGTCAGCCCCAGCATTTT.

This chain uses TRBV9 with TRBJ1-3, with D maybe TRBD1 (6 bases). The CDR3 runs 15 residues. Germline V lookup: CDR1 SGDLS, CDR2 YYNGEE. V was cut by 0 bases and J by 1 base, with 8 bases left in between. This CDR3 reads CASSVVGGSGNTIYF. DNA of the CDR3: TGTGCCAGCAGCGTAGTAGGGGGTTCTGGAAACACCATATATTTT.

V is TRBV6-4 and J is TRBJ1-1; TRBD1 matches at 8 bases. The CDR3 length is 16 residues. V trimming: 3 bases; J trimming: 4 bases; junction bases outside the gene matches: 10. Germline CDR1 and CDR2: MRHNA and SNTAGT. The CDR3 coding sequence is TGTGCCAGCAGTGAAAACCCCGGACAGGGAAGCACTGAAGCTTTCTTT. It translates to CASSENPGQGSTEAFF.

The V and J genes are TRBV7-2 and TRBJ1-2, with a possible D match to TRBD1 (6 bases). The CDR3 covers 14 residues. Germline V gives CDR1 SGHTA, CDR2 FQGNSA. Trimming left V 4 bases short and J 1 base short, with 10 bases between. The CDR3 here is CASSSNRVNYGYTF. CDR3 nucleotide sequence: TGTGCCAGCAGCTCCAACAGGGTTAACTATGGCTACACCTTC. The full variable domain, completed using reference TRBV7-2 and TRBJ1-2, is GAGVSQSPSNKVTEKGKDVELRCDPISGHTALYWYRQSLGQGLEFLIYFQGNSAPDKSGLPSDRFSAERTGGSVSTLTIQRTQQEDSAVYLCASSSNRVNYGYTFGSGTRLTVV.

The chain uses TRBV3-1 (or the pseudogene TRBV3-2) and TRBJ1-1; D unresolved. Germline CDR1 LGHDT, CDR2 YNNKEL (reference sequence). There are 14 residues in the CDR3. V shed 3 bases and J shed 4 bases, with 12 bases lying between them. CDR3 sequence: CASSQVSGITEAFF. In DNA, the CDR3 is TGTGCCAGCAGCCAGGTATCGGGGATCACTGAAGCTTTCTTT.

This chain joins TRBV6-2 or TRBV6-3 and TRBJ2-1, with D unclear. In germline, CDR1 is MNHEY, CDR2 SVGEGT. V lost 5 bases and J 0 bases, leaving 8 bases between the germline ends. The CDR3 covers 14 residues. This CDR3 reads CASSEEFSYNEQFF. CDR3 in DNA: TGTGCCAGCAGTGAGGAATTCTCCTACAATGAGCAGTTCTTC.

The rearrangement links TRBV7-2 to TRBJ2-4; TRBD2 aligns across 16 bases. Germline lookup yields CDR1 SGHTA and CDR2 FQGNSA. The CDR3 is 19 amino acids. V lost 1 base to trimming and J lost 6 bases; unmatched junction nucleotides: 9. The CDR3 reads CASSLDGGTSGRAGNIQYF. CDR3 in DNA: TGTGCCAGCAGCTTAGACGGTGGGACTAGCGGGAGGGCCGGAAACATTCAGTACTTC.

With respect to this clone: The sample carries other DNA sequences with the same CDR3. The rearrangement uses TRBV29-1 and TRBJ2-7; TRBD2 aligns across 7 bases. Germline V lookup: CDR1 SQVTM, CDR2 ANQGSEA. The CDR3 runs 13 residues. The trim removed 4 bases at V and 0 bases at J, leaving 3 bases unmatched. The CDR3 nucleotides read TGCAGCGTTGTGGGGGGGAGCTCCTACGAGCAGTACTTC. Its translation is CSVVGGSSYEQYF.

This chain links TRBV27 with TRBJ2-5; D is perhaps TRBD1 (7 bases). The germline CDR1 and CDR2 sequences are MNHEY and SMNVEV (reference sequence). The CDR3 has 16 residues. The V and J ends lost 0 bases and 3 bases respectively, with 14 bases between them. Here the CDR3 reads CASSLSPRGTEETQYF. CDR3 nucleotide sequence: TGTGCCAGCAGTTTATCCCCCCGGGGGACAGAAGAGACCCAGTACTTC.

This rearrangement joins TRBV6-1 to TRBJ2-2; D might be TRBD2 (6 bases). Germline V gene lookup returns CDR1 MNHNS and CDR2 SASEGT. The CDR3 length is 14 residues. Trimming took off 3 bases at V and 13 bases at J, with 18 bases between the two ends. The CDR3 DNA reads TGTGCCAGCAGTGAGGGGGGTCAGCGGCGCGGGCTGTTTTTT. Translation gives CASSEGGQRRGLFF.

V and J are TRBV27 and TRBJ1-4; 7 bases line up with TRBD1. Germline V gene data show CDR1 as MNHEY and CDR2 as SMNVEV (reference sequence). The CDR3 totals 15 residues. Trimming cost V 7 bases and J 5 bases; bases outside gene matches: 10. The CDR3 DNA follows: TGTGCCAGCAATCCGACAGGGCTCGCCAATGAAAAACTGTTTTTT. Its protein is CASNPTGLANEKLFF.

CDR3 sequence reads: CASSAGTGRTGELFF. The DNA for the CDR3 is TGCGCCAGCAGCGCCGGGACAGGGCGCACCGGGGAGCTGTTTTTT. The chain carries TRBV5-1 and TRBJ2-2, with TRBD1 identical over 9 bases. Germline V gene data show CDR1 as SGHRS and CDR2 as YFSETQ. V lost 4 bases, J lost 4 bases, and 5 bases stayed unmatched. This CDR3 comprises 15 residues.